Only a few counts were recorded for the clone carrying this T cell receptor beta chain. The target antigen is unknown. The data stem from a study of beta chain features in type 1 diabetes. The CDR3 contains 15 residues. Trimming cost V 0 bases and J 6 bases, with 13 bases left between them. Per the germline V gene, CDR1 is SGHRS and CDR2 is YFSETQ. Sorting of CD4+ naive, central memory, regulatory and stem cell-like memory cells was performed via CD45RO/CCR7/CD25/CD127/CD95/CD27. Study-level findings and limits: Whether HLA type affects TCRB rearrangement stayed undetermined in the present work. Patients with type 1 diabetes carried fewer insertions and had more deletions at their VDJ junctions.

Of the isolated RNA, all was reverse transcribed, and so the sequenced material was expressed TCRB transcripts. Sequencing was performed with immunoSEQ multiplex PCR; in TCRdb, only in-frame clones are kept and a portion is missing. The sample consists of 140,000 to 150,000 clones, over 9.5% of them appearing once. This TCR was recovered from a man between 18 and 35 years old in good health. The gene calls are TRBV5-1 and TRBJ1-3; D gene uncertain. The sequenced material came from naive CD4+ T cells from blood. In DNA form, the CDR3 reads TGCGCCAGCAGCTTGGGTGGCGGCGAGCAAAACACCATATATTTT. It encodes CASSLGGGEQNTIYF.